This T cell receptor (beta chain) was identified during a study of shared clonotypes between healthy human individuals. Terminally differentiated effector memory CD45RA+ cells were excluded from the naive CD8 cells, which were CD45RO-negative and positively selected for CCR7. The CDR3 runs 16 residues. Libraries were prepared by immunoSEQ multiplex PCR; TCRdb keeps only in-frame clonotypes and omits some of them. The profile shows about 1,900,000 clones, about 95% of them singletons. The sequenced sample was naive CD8+ T cells sorted from blood. This receptor was taken from a man aged 18 to 30 in good health. This chain uses TRBV21-1 with TRBJ2-3; the DNA was not used to check the table's D call, TRBD1. TRBV21-1 represents a pseudogene. CDR3 DNA sequence: TGTGCCAGCACGACACCCGACAGGGTAAGCACAGATACGCAGTATTTT. Its protein product is CASTTPDRVSTDTQYF.